This is a list of T cell receptor beta chains from one sample in a study of Graves' ophthalmopathy and Graves' hyperthyroidism. TCRdb independently ran MiXCR on the multiplex PCR reads; one entry per CDR3 protein. The sample lists fewer than 350,000 distinct CDR3 sequences, roughly 15% occurring once. The sequencing input was peripheral blood. The receptors originated from an adult man with Graves' ophthalmopathy. The CDR3 runs from the conserved cysteine through the conserved F or W. Fields, in order: D gene, clone size, V gene, J gene, CDR3 protein, CDR3 DNA. D genes are given only for firm matches. Clone size is stated in some rows and not others, as once, few, many or a class when expanded.

d_call: NA; clone_size: many; v_call: TRBV12-3/TRBV12-4; j_call: TRBJ2-5; cdr3_aa: CASSSGTTKTQYF; cdr3_nt: TGTGCCAGCAGCTCCGGGACAACAAAGACCCAGTACTTC
d_call: TRBD1; clone_size: many; v_call: TRBV6-1; j_call: TRBJ2-5; cdr3_aa: CASSWDRRPQETQYF; cdr3_nt: TGTGCCAGCAGCTGGGACAGGCGGCCCCAAGAGACCCAGTACTTC
d_call: TRBD1; clone_size: NA; v_call: TRBV9; j_call: TRBJ1-6; cdr3_aa: CASSEPGQGSPLHF; cdr3_nt: TGTGCCAGCAGCGAACCGGGACAGGGGTCACCCCTCCACTTT
d_call: NA; clone_size: many; v_call: TRBV2; j_call: TRBJ2-7; cdr3_aa: CATDRAGDYEQYF; cdr3_nt: TGTGCCACAGACCGGGCAGGGGACTACGAGCAGTACTTC
d_call: NA; clone_size: NA; v_call: TRBV12-3/TRBV12-4; j_call: TRBJ2-7; cdr3_aa: CASATDSTYEQYF; cdr3_nt: TGTGCCAGCGCGACTGATTCTACCTACGAGCAGTACTTC
d_call: NA; clone_size: many; v_call: TRBV5-4; j_call: TRBJ1-3; cdr3_aa: CASSLSRRNTIYF; cdr3_nt: TGTGCCAGCAGCTTAAGTAGGCGAAACACCATATATTTT
d_call: NA; clone_size: few; v_call: TRBV28; j_call: TRBJ2-5; cdr3_aa: CASSLAWGHSKGETQYF; cdr3_nt: TGTGCCAGCAGTTTAGCCTGGGGACACTCAAAGGGAGAGACCCAGTACTTC
d_call: NA; clone_size: NA; v_call: TRBV7-3; j_call: TRBJ2-7; cdr3_aa: CASSFVSESAYEQYF; cdr3_nt: TGTGCCAGCAGCTTTGTGTCGGAATCTGCCTACGAGCAGTACTTC
d_call: NA; clone_size: many; v_call: TRBV6-2/TRBV6-3; j_call: TRBJ2-4; cdr3_aa: CASSYTTGVAKNIQYF; cdr3_nt: TGTGCCAGCAGTTACACGACAGGAGTAGCCAAAAACATTCAGTACTTC
d_call: NA; clone_size: NA; v_call: TRBV6-2/TRBV6-3; j_call: TRBJ2-7; cdr3_aa: CASNLARTVYQKYF; cdr3_nt: TGTGCCAGCAATCTGGCGCGGACAGTCTACCAGAAGTACTTC
d_call: TRBD1; clone_size: NA; v_call: TRBV6-1; j_call: TRBJ1-5; cdr3_aa: CASTGTGLRQPQHF; cdr3_nt: TGTGCCAGCACGGGGACAGGATTGCGTCAGCCCCAGCATTTT
d_call: NA; clone_size: NA; v_call: TRBV12-3/TRBV12-4; j_call: TRBJ1-1; cdr3_aa: CANSLKGIMTEAFF; cdr3_nt: TGTGCCAACAGTTTAAAGGGGATAATGACTGAAGCTTTCTTT
d_call: TRBD1; clone_size: NA; v_call: TRBV5-1; j_call: TRBJ2-7; cdr3_aa: CASSTRTGDYEQYF; cdr3_nt: TGCGCCAGCAGCACGAGGACAGGGGACTACGAGCAGTACTTC
d_call: NA; clone_size: many; v_call: TRBV6-1; j_call: TRBJ2-7; cdr3_aa: CASSAPRGLNEQYF; cdr3_nt: TGTGCCAGCAGTGCACCGAGGGGATTAAACGAGCAGTACTTC
d_call: TRBD1; clone_size: many; v_call: TRBV5-1; j_call: TRBJ1-1; cdr3_aa: CASRIGQGDLNTEAFF; cdr3_nt: TGCGCCAGTCGAATTGGACAGGGGGACCTGAACACTGAAGCTTTCTTT
d_call: NA; clone_size: many; v_call: TRBV2; j_call: TRBJ2-6; cdr3_aa: CASSESSRNHFYGANVLTF; cdr3_nt: TGTGCCAGCAGTGAATCCTCCAGGAACCATTTCTACGGGGCCAACGTCCTGACTTTC
d_call: NA; clone_size: many; v_call: TRBV3-1; j_call: TRBJ2-5; cdr3_aa: CASSQGGSGLETQYF; cdr3_nt: TGTGCCAGCAGCCAAGGGGGATCTGGTCTGGAGACCCAGTACTTC
d_call: NA; clone_size: many; v_call: TRBV20-1; j_call: TRBJ2-5; cdr3_aa: CSARVGSQETQYF; cdr3_nt: TGCAGTGCTAGAGTCGGTTCACAAGAGACCCAGTACTTC
d_call: NA; clone_size: few; v_call: TRBV20-1; j_call: TRBJ2-2; cdr3_aa: CSARLGTTNTGELFF; cdr3_nt: TGCAGTGCCAGGTTGGGGACAACGAACACCGGGGAGCTGTTTTTT
d_call: NA; clone_size: many; v_call: TRBV19; j_call: TRBJ1-5; cdr3_aa: CASSLDRNNQPQHF; cdr3_nt: TGTGCCAGTTCCCTAGACAGAAACAATCAGCCCCAGCATTTT
d_call: NA; clone_size: many; v_call: TRBV5-1; j_call: TRBJ1-1; cdr3_aa: CASSPGSTGPTEAFF; cdr3_nt: TGCGCCAGCAGCCCCGGTTCCACGGGTCCCACTGAAGCTTTCTTT
d_call: NA; clone_size: few; v_call: TRBV5-1; j_call: TRBJ2-4; cdr3_aa: CASSLDVGKNIQYF; cdr3_nt: TGCGCCAGCAGCTTGGACGTAGGCAAAAACATTCAGTACTTC
d_call: TRBD1; clone_size: NA; v_call: TRBV7-2; j_call: TRBJ1-5; cdr3_aa: CASSRGQASNQPQHF; cdr3_nt: TGTGCCAGCAGCCGAGGACAGGCTAGCAATCAGCCCCAGCATTTT
d_call: NA; clone_size: many; v_call: TRBV10-3; j_call: TRBJ2-3; cdr3_aa: CAISEGSTQYF; cdr3_nt: TGTGCCATCAGTGAGGGGAGTACGCAGTATTTT
d_call: NA; clone_size: many; v_call: TRBV24-1; j_call: TRBJ2-2; cdr3_aa: CATSDSQGGELFF; cdr3_nt: TGTGCCACCAGTGATTCGCAGGGCGGGGAGCTGTTTTTT